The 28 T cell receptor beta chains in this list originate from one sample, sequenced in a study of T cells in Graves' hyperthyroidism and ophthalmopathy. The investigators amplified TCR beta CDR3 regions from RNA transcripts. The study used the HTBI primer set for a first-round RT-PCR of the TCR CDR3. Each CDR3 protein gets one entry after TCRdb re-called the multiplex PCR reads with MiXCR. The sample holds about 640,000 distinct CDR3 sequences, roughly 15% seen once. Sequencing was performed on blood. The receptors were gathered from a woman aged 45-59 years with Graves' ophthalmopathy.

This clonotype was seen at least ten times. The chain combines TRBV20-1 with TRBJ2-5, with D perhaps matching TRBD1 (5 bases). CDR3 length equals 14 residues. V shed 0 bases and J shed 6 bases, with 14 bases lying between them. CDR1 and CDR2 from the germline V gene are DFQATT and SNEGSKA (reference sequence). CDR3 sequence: CSARDLTVLKTQYF. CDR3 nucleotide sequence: TGCAGTGCTAGAGACCTGACAGTTCTTAAGACCCAGTACTTC.

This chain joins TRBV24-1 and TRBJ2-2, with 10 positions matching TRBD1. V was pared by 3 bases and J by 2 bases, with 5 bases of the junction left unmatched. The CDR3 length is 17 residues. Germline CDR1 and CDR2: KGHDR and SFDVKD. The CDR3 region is CATSDAGTGVNTGELFF. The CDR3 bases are TGTGCCACCAGTGATGCCGGGACAGGGGTTAACACCGGGGAGCTGTTTTTT.

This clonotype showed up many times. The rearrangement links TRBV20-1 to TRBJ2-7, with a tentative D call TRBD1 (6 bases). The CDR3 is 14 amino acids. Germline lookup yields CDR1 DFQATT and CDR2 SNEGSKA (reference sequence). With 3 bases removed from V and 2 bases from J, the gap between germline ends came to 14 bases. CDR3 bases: TGCAGTGCTAGTAAGGGGGTACTAGCCTACGAGCAGTACTTC. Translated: CSASKGVLAYEQYF.

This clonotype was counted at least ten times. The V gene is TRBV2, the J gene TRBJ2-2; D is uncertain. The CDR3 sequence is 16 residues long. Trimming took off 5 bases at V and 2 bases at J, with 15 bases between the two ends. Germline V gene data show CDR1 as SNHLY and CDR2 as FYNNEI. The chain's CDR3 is CASSKSKAVNTGELFF. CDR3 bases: TGTGCCAGCAGTAAGTCGAAGGCGGTAAACACCGGGGAGCTGTTTTTT.

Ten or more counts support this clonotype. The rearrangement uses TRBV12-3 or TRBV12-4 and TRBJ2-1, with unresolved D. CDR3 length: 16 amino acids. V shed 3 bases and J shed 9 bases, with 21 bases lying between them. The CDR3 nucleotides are TGTGCCAGCAGTTTTTGGTCCCCCGCATACACCGGTGAGCAGTTCTTC. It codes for CASSFWSPAYTGEQFF.

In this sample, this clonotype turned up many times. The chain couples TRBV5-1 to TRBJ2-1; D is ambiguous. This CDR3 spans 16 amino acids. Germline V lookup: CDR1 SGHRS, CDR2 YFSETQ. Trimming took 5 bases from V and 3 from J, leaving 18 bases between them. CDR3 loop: CASSFLNSRRYNEQFF. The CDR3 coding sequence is TGCGCCAGCAGTTTTCTAAATAGTCGGCGCTACAATGAGCAGTTCTTC.

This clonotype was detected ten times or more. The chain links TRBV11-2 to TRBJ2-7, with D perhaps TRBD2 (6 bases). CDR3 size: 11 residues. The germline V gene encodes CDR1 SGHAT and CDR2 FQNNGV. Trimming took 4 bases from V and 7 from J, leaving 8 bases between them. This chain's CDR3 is CASSSGVEQYF. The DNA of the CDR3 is TGTGCCAGCAGCTCGGGAGTTGAGCAGTACTTC.

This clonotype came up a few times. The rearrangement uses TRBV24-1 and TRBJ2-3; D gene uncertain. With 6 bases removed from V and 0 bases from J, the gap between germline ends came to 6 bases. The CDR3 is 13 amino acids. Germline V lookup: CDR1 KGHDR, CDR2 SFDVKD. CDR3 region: CATSHGSTDTQYF. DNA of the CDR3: TGTGCCACCAGTCACGGGAGCACAGATACGCAGTATTTT.

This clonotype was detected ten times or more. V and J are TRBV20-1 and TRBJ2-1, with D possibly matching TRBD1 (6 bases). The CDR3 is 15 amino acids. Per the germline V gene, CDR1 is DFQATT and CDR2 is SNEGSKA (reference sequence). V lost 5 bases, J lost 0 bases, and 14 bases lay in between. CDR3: CSAQGKPPSYNEQFF. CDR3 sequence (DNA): TGCAGTGCTCAGGGGAAGCCCCCCTCCTACAATGAGCAGTTCTTC.

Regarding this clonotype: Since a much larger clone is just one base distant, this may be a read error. DNA of the CDR3: TGTGCCAGCAGCCGGGACAACCATGGCTACACCTTC. Translated, it gives CASSRDNHGYTF. The chain carries TRBV14 and TRBJ1-2; D perhaps matches TRBD1 (6 bases). The germline V gene encodes CDR1 SGHDN and CDR2 FVKESK. V lost 4 bases, J lost 6 bases, and 9 bases lay in between. CDR3 length: 12 residues.

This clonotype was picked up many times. In nucleotides, the CDR3 is TGCAGCGTACTAGCGGGCCATTACGAGCAGTACTTC. Its protein product is CSVLAGHYEQYF. The chain employs TRBV29-1 and TRBJ2-7, with TRBD2 matching 9 bases. Unmatched junction bases numbered 4, after V lost 6 bases and J lost 4 bases. Germline-derived CDR1 and CDR2 are SQVTM and ANQGSEA. CDR3 length: 12 amino acids.

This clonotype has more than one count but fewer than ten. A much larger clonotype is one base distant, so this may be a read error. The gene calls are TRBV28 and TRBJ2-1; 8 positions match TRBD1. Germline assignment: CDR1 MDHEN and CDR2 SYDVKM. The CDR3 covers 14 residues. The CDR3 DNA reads TGTGCCGGCAGTTTCAGGGGGCGATACAATGAGCAGTTCTTC. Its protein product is CAGSFRGRYNEQFF.

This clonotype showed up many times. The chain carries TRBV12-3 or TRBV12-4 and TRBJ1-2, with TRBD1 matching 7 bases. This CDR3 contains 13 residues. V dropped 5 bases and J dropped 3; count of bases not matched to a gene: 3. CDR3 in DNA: TGTGCCAGCAGTGAAGGGGGCGACTATGGCTACACCTTC. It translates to CASSEGGDYGYTF.

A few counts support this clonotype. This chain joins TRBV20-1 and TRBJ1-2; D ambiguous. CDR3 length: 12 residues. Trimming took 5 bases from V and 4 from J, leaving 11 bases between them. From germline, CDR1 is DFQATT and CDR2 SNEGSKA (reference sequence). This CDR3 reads CSAAEKTYGYTF. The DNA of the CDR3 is TGCAGTGCTGCTGAAAAGACCTATGGCTACACCTTC.

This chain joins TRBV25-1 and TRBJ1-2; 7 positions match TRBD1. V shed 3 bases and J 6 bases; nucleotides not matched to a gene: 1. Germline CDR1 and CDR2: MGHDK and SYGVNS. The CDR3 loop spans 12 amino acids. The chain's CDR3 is CASSDRGNGYTF. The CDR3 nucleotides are TGTGCCAGCAGTGACAGGGGGAATGGCTACACCTTC.

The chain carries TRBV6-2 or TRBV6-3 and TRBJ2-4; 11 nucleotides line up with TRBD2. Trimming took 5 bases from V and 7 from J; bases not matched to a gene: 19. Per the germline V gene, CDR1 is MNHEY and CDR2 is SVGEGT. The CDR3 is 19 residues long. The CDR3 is CASSALTSGSALERNIQYF. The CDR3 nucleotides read TGTGCCAGCAGTGCCCTAACTAGCGGGAGTGCGCTTGAGAGGAACATTCAGTACTTC.

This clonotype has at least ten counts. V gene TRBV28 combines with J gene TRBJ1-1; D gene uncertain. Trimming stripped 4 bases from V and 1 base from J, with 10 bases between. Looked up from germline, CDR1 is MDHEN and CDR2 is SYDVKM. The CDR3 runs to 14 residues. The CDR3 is CASSSYPQNTEAFF. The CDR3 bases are TGTGCCAGCAGTTCCTATCCACAGAACACTGAAGCTTTCTTT. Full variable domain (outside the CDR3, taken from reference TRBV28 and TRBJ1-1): DVKVTQSSRYLVKRTGEKVFLECVQDMDHENMFWYRQDPGLGLRLIYFSYDVKMKEKGDIPEGYSVSREKKERFSLILESASTNQTSMYLCASSSYPQNTEAFFGQGTRLTVV.

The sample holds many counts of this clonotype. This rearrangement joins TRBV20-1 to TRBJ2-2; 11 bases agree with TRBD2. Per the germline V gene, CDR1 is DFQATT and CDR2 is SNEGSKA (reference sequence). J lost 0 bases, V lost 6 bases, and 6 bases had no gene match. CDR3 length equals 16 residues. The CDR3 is CSATTSGNSNTGELFF. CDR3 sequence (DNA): TGCAGTGCGACGACTAGCGGGAACTCGAACACCGGGGAGCTGTTTTTT.

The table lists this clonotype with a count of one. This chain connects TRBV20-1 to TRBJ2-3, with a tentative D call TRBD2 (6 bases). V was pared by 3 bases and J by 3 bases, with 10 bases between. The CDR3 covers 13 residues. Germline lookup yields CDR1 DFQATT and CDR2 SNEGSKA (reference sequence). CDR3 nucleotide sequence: TGCAGTGCTAGCGGAGGGAGAACAGATACGCAGTATTTT. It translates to CSASGGRTDTQYF.

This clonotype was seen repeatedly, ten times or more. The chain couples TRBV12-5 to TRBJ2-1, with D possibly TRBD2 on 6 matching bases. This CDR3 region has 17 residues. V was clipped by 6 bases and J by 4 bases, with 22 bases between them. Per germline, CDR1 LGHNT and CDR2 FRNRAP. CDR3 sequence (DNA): TGTGCTAGTGGCCCAACTGCGGCGGGAATGTTGTACAATGAGCAGTTCTTC. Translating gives CASGPTAAGMLYNEQFF.

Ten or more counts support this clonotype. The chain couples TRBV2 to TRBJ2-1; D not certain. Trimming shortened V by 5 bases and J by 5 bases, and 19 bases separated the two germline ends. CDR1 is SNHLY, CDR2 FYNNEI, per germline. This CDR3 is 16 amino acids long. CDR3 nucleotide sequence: TGTGCCAGCAGTTATCTAGAACGGGCCGGTCACAATGAGCAGTTCTTC. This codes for CASSYLERAGHNEQFF.

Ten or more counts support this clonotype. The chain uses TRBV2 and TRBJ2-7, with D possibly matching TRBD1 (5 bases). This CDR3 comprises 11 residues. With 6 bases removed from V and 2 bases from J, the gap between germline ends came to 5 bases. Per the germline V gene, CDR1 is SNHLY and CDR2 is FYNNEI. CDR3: CASRQAYEQYF. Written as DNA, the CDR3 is TGTGCCAGCAGACAGGCCTACGAGCAGTACTTC.

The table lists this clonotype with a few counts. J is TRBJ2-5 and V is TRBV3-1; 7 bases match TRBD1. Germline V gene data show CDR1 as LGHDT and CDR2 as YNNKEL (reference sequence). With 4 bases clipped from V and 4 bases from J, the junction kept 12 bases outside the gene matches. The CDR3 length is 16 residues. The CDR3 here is CASSLQGRGRVETQYF. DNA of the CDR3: TGTGCCAGCAGCCTCCAGGGAAGGGGGCGGGTAGAGACCCAGTACTTC.

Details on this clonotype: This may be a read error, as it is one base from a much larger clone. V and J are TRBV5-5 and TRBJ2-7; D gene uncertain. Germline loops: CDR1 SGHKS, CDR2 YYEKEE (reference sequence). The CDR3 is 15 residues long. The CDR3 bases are TGTGCCGGCAGCTTGGTGGCACGGAGCTCCTACGAGCAGTACTTC. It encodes CAGSLVARSSYEQYF. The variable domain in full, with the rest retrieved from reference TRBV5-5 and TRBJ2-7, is DAGVTQSPTHLIKTRGQQVTLRCSPISGHKSVSWYQQVLGQGPQFIFQYYEKEERGRGNFPDRFSARQFPNYSSELNVNALLLGDSALYLCAGSLVARSSYEQYFGPGTRLTVT.

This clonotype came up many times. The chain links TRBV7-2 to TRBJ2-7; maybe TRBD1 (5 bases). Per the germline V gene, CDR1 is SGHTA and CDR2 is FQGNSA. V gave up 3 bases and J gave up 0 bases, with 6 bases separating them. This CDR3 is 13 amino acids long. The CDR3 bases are TGTGCCAGCAGCTTGGACATCTCCTACGAGCAGTACTTC. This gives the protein CASSLDISYEQYF.

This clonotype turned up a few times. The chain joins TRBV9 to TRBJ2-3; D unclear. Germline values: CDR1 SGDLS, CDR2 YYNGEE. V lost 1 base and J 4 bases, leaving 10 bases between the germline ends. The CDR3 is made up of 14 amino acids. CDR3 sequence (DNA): TGTGCCAGCAGCGTACTCCCTTTGTCAGATACGCAGTATTTT. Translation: CASSVLPLSDTQYF.

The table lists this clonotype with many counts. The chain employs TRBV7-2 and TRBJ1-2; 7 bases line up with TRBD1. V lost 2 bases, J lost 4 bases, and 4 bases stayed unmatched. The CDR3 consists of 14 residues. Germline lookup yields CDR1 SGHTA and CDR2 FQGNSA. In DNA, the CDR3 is TGTGCCAGCAGCTTACTACAGGGGATCTATGGCTACACCTTC. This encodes CASSLLQGIYGYTF.

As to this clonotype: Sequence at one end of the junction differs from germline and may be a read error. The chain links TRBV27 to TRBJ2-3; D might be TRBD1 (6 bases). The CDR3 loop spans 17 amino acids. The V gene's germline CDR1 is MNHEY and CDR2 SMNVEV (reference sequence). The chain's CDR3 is CVSSLFPSGDNTDTQYF. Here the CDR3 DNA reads TGTGTCAGCAGTTTATTTCCGTCAGGGGATAACACAGATACGCAGTATTTT.